This TCR beta chain was found in a study of shared clonotypes between healthy human individuals. General observations from the study: In general, naive subsets displayed greater estimated richness than memory subsets did. An effect of sequencing depth on clonotype sharing among donors was expected.

This table comes from immunoSEQ multiplex PCR, and its TCRdb copy is limited to in-frame clones, with some not included. The table lists nearly 1,000,000 clones, roughly 72% of them singletons, with around 1.5% in the top ten. As regards this clone: Its cognate antigen is unknown.

The germline V gene has CDR1 MNHNS and CDR2 SASEGT. V lost 6 bases and J 5 bases, leaving 11 bases between the germline ends. The CDR3 is 14 amino acids. Those who donated were healthy HIV-negative adults, with no recent acute infections or vaccinations reported. Division of CD4+ cells produced a CD45RA+ naive subset and a CD45RA-negative memory subset. The clonotype originates from a man between 18 and 35 years old in good health. Sequenced input: memory CD4+ T cells sorted from blood. The subset: CD45RA-negative fraction. The J gene is TRBJ1-6, the V gene TRBV6-1; D remains unclear. CDR3 loop: CASSPGKNNSPLHF. In DNA form, the CDR3 reads TGTGCCAGCAGCCCCGGGAAGAATAATTCACCCCTCCACTTT.